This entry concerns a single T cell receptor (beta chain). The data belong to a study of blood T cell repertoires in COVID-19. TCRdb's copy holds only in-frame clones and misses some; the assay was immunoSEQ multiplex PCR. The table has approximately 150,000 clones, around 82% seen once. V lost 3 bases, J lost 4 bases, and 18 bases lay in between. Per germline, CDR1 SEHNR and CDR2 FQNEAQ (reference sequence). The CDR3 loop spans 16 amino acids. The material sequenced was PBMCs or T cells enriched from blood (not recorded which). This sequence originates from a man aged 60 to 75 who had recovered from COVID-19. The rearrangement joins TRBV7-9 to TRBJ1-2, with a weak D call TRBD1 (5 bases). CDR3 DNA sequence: TGTGCCAGCAGCTTCCCCGAAAGGGGAGGCAGCTATGGCTACACCTTC. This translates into CASSFPERGGSYGYTF.